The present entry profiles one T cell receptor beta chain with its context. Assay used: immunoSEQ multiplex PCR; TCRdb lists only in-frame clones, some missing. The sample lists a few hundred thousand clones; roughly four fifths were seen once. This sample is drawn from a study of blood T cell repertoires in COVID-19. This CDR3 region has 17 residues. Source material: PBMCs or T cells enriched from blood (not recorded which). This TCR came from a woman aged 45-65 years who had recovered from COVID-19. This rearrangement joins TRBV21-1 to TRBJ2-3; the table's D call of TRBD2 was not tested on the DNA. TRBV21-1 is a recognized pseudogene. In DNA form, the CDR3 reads TGTGCCAGCAGCAAAGCCCATAGCGGGGGGGCCCCAGATACGCAGTATTTT. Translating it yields CASSKAHSGGAPDTQYF.